The next 14 T cell receptor beta chains were all read from a single sample in a study of naive and memory T cell subsets (dated by TCRdb to about 2017). The study reported a robust and sensitive protocol to amplify, sequence and analyze TCRs, based on 3' ligation of a UMI-containing oligonucleotide to TCR cDNA. The library was obtained by 5' RACE. The sequencer listed for this sample is Illumina MiSeq. The ligated cDNA was amplified in four rounds of PCR with nested alpha and beta constant region primers together with the SP2 primer. The raw public reads went through TCRdb reprocessing: fastp at Q25, MiXCR clone calling, in-frame beta chains kept. Each CDR3 protein gets just one entry, which takes the most common genes and DNA from the rows behind it. The sample data list 56,000 or so distinct CDR3 sequences, and under 10% of these were observed just once. Of the sample, 9.8% is held by the ten largest clones.

All receptors derive from a female donor in good health.

The table lists this clonotype with a few counts. V is TRBV20-1 and J is TRBJ2-5; D may match TRBD1 or TRBD2 (5 bases each). V shed 3 bases and J shed 2 bases, with 13 bases lying between them. The germline gives CDR1 DFQATT, CDR2 SNEGSKA (reference sequence). The CDR3 totals 14 residues. CDR3 nucleotide sequence: TGCAGTGCTAGCAGAGGGACCATTCAAGAGACCCAGTACTTC. Protein product: CSASRGTIQETQYF.

This clonotype has only a few counts. The chain is built from TRBV4-2 and TRBJ2-3, with D perhaps matching TRBD2 (7 bases). Trimming shortened V by 2 bases and J by 5 bases, and 20 bases separated the two germline ends. The germline V gene has CDR1 LGHNA and CDR2 YNFKEQ. The CDR3 runs 17 residues. CDR3 residues: CASSQLIRGAGRDTQYF. The CDR3 DNA reads TGTGCCAGCAGCCAACTCATACGGGGGGCTGGGAGAGATACGCAGTATTTT.

V and J are TRBV29-1 and TRBJ2-5; D perhaps matches TRBD2 (5 bases). From germline, CDR1 is SQVTM and CDR2 ANQGSEA. V gave up 6 bases and J gave up 5 bases, with 10 bases separating them. This CDR3 region has 11 residues. The CDR3 reads CSVSRGETQYF. The CDR3 DNA reads TGCAGCGTGTCCCGAGGGGAGACCCAGTACTTC.

This clonotype was counted between two and nine times. The chain couples TRBV7-9 to TRBJ2-5; D remains ambiguous. The V end lost 1 base, the J end lost 2 bases, and 8 bases lay between the germline ends. This CDR3 spans 14 amino acids. The germline V gene has CDR1 SEHNR and CDR2 FQNEAQ (reference sequence). The CDR3 is CASSLGNLQETQYF. The CDR3 DNA reads as TGTGCCAGCAGCTTAGGTAACCTACAAGAGACCCAGTACTTC.

This clonotype was observed a handful of times. The rearrangement joins TRBV20-1 to TRBJ1-3; D call uncertain. This CDR3 is 13 amino acids long. With 1 base removed from V and 2 bases from J, the gap between germline ends came to 6 bases. The germline V gene encodes CDR1 DFQATT and CDR2 SNEGSKA (reference sequence). The CDR3 nucleotides are TGCAGTGCTAGAGGGGGTGCTGGAAACACCATATATTTT. Translated: CSARGGAGNTIYF.

This clonotype showed up many times. The chain has TRBV10-3 and TRBJ2-3; D is unresolved. Germline CDR1 reads ENHRY; CDR2 reads SYGVKD. The V end was cut by 4 bases, the J end by 5 bases, with 10 bases between. The CDR3 has 13 amino acids. In DNA form, the CDR3 reads TGTGCCATCAGTGTTAGCAGCCAAGATACGCAGTATTTT. This codes for CAISVSSQDTQYF.

This clonotype was detected a few times. The chain uses TRBV7-9 and TRBJ1-1, with 7 bases that match TRBD1. CDR3 length: 14 residues. Germline V gene data show CDR1 as SEHNR and CDR2 as FQNEAQ (reference sequence). J gave up 4 bases and V 11 bases, and 13 bases lay outside the gene matches. The CDR3 region is CAGQGGLSGTEAFF. For the CDR3, the DNA is TGTGCCGGACAAGGGGGCCTATCCGGCACTGAAGCTTTCTTT.

The V gene is TRBV4-2, the J gene TRBJ2-7; D remains ambiguous. With 0 bases removed from V and 0 bases from J, the gap between germline ends came to 6 bases. CDR1 and CDR2 from the germline V gene are LGHNA and YNFKEQ. The CDR3 is made up of 14 amino acids. This CDR3 is CASSQEGHSYEQYF. For the CDR3, the DNA is TGTGCCAGCAGCCAAGAGGGCCACTCCTACGAGCAGTACTTC.

This clonotype was counted between two and nine times. The J gene is TRBJ1-1, the V gene TRBV10-3, with 12 bases that match TRBD1. V was pared by 2 bases and J by 4 bases, with 5 bases of the junction left unmatched. The length of the CDR3 is 16 residues. Germline loops: CDR1 ENHRY, CDR2 SYGVKD. This CDR3 reads CAISESGTGGVTEAFF. The CDR3 DNA reads as TGTGCCATCAGTGAGAGTGGGACAGGGGGCGTCACTGAAGCTTTCTTT.

This clonotype was recorded many times. This chain joins TRBV15 and TRBJ1-2, with 7 nucleotides matching TRBD1. CDR3 length: 14 residues. Germline V CDR1 and CDR2: LNHNV, YYDKDF (reference sequence). V dropped 1 base and J dropped 5; count of bases not matched to a gene: 4. The CDR3 region is CATSRAGQPYGYTF. CDR3 nucleotides: TGTGCCACCAGCAGAGCGGGACAGCCATATGGCTACACCTTC. Full variable domain (rest looked up from reference TRBV15 and TRBJ1-2): DAMVIQNPRYQVTQFGKPVTLSCSQTLNHNVMYWYQQKSSQAPKLLFHYYDKDFNNEADTPDNFQSRRPNTSFCFLDIRSPGLGDTAMYLCATSRAGQPYGYTFGSGTRLTVV.

This clonotype was seen ten or more times. The rearrangement links TRBV9 to TRBJ2-1, with a weak D call TRBD2 (5 bases). Germline loops: CDR1 SGDLS, CDR2 YYNGEE. CDR3 length equals 17 residues. V was pared by 4 bases and J by 2 bases, with 19 bases between. The DNA for the CDR3 is TGTGCCAGCAGCCCCAGCCTTCGGCTAGCCGCCTACAATGAGCAGTTCTTC. It is translated as CASSPSLRLAAYNEQFF.

The table lists this clonotype with many counts. The CDR3 sequence: CASSQGVGGVYEQYF. CDR3 DNA: TGCGCCAGCAGCCAGGGGGTCGGGGGGGTCTACGAGCAGTACTTC. The chain joins TRBV4-1 to TRBJ2-7; TRBD2 matches 8 bases. Germline V gene lookup returns CDR1 MGHRA and CDR2 YSYEKL. The CDR3 length is 15 residues. Trimming cost V 3 bases and J 3 bases; bases outside gene matches: 7.

This clonotype was seen ten or more times. The chain is built from TRBV2 and TRBJ1-5, with 8 bases lining up with TRBD1. V lost 4 bases to trimming and J lost 3 bases; unmatched junction nucleotides: 2. Germline lookup yields CDR1 SNHLY and CDR2 FYNNEI. The CDR3 runs to 14 residues. CDR3 protein: CASSGDRNNQPQHF. The CDR3 nucleotides read TGTGCCAGCAGTGGGGACAGGAACAATCAGCCCCAGCATTTT.

This clonotype was recorded many times. The genes are TRBV4-2 and TRBJ1-6; weak D call: TRBD1 (5 bases). The V gene lost 1 base and the J gene lost 8 bases, with 9 bases spanning the gap. The CDR3 runs to 14 residues. Germline CDR1 LGHNA, CDR2 YNFKEQ. CDR3 nucleotides: TGTGCCAGCAGCCAAGTATTGGGGGATTCACCCCTCCACTTT. This sequence encodes CASSQVLGDSPLHF.